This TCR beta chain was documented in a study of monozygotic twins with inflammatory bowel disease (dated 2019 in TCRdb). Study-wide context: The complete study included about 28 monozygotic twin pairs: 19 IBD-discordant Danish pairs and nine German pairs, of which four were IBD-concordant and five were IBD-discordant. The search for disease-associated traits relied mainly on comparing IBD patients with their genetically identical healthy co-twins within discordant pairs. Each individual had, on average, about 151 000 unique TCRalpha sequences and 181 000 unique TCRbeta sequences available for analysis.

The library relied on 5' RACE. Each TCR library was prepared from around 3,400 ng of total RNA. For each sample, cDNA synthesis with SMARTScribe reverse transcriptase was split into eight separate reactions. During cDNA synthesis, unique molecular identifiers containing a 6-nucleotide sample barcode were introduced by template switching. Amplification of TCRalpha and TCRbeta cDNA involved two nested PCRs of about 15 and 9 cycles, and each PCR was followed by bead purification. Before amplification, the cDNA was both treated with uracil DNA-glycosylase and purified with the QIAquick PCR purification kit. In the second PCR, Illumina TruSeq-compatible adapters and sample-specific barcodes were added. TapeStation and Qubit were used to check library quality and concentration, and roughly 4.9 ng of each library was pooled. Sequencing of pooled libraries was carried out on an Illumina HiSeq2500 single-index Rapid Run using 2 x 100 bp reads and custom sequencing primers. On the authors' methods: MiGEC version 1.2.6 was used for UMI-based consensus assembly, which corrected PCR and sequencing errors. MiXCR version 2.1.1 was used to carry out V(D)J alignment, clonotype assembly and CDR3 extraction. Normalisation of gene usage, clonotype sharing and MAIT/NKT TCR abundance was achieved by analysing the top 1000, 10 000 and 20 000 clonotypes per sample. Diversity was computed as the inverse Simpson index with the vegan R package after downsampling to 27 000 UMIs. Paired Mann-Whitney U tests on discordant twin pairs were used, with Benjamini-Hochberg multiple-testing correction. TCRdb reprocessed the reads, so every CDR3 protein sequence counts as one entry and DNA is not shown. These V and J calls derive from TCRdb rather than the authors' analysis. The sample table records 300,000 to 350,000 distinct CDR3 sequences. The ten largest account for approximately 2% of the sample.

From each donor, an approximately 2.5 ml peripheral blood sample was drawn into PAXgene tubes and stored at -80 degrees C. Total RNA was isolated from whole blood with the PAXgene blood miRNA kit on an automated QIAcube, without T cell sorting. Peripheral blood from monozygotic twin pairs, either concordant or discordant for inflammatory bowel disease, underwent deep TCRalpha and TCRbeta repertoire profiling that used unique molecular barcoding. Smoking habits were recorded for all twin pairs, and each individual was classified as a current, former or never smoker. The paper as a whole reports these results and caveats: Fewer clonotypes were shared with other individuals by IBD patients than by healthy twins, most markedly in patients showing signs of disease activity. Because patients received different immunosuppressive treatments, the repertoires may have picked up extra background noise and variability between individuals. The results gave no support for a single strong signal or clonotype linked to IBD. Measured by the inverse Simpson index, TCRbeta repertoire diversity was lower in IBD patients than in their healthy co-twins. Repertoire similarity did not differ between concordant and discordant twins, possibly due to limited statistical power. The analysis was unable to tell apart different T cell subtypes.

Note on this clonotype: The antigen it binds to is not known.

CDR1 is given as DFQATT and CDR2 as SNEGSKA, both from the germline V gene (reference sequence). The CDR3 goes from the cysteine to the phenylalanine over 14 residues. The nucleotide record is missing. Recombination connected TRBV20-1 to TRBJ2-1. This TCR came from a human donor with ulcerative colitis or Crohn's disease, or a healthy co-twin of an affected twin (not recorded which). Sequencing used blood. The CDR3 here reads CSASEALRYNEQFF.